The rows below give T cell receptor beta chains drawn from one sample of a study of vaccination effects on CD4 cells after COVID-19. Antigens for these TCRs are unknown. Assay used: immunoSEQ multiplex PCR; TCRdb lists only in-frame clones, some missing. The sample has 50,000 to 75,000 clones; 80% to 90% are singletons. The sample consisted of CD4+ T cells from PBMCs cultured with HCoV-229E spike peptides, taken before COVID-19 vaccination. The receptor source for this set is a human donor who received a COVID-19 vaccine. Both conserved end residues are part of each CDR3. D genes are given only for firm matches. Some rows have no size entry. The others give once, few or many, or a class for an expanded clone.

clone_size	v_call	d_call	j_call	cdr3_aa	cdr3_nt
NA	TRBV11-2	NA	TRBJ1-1	CASSLDPTMNTEAFF	TGTGCCAGCAGCTTAGATCCAACGATGAACACTGAAGCTTTCTTT
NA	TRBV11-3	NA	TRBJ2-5	CASSLRNGETQYF	TGTGCCAGCTCTCTGCGGAATGGGGAGACCCAGTACTTC
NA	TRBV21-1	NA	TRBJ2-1	CASSNRGGVNEQFF	TGTGCCAGCAGCAACAGGGGGGGGGTGAATGAGCAGTTCTTC
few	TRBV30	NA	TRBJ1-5	CAWSESTGNGQPQHF	TGTGCCTGGAGTGAAAGCACAGGGAATGGTCAGCCCCAGCATTTT
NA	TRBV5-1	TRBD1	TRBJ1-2	CASSLTGGMDYGYTF	TGCGCCAGCAGCTTAACAGGGGGGATGGACTATGGCTACACCTTC
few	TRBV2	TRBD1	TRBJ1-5	CASRGQGGQPQHF	TGTGCCAGCAGGGGACAGGGCGGACAGCCCCAGCATTTT
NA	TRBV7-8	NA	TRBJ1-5	CASSLVIQPPYSNQPQHF	TGTGCCAGCAGCTTAGTAATACAGCCACCTTATAGCAATCAGCCCCAGCATTTT
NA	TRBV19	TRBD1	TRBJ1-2	CASSGRQGSNSVGYTF	TGTGCCAGTAGTGGAAGACAGGGGTCTAATTCGGTCGGCTACACCTTC
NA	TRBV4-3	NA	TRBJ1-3	CASSQDRGLNTIYF	TGCGCCAGCAGCCAAGATCGGGGCCTCAACACCATATATTTT
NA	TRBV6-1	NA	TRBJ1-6	CASSEGWSSYNSPLHF	TGTGCCAGCAGTGAAGGTTGGAGCTCCTATAATTCACCCCTCCACTTT
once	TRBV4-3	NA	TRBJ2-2	CASSQVASSLTGELFF	TGCGCCAGCAGCCAAGTCGCTAGCTCGCTCACCGGGGAGCTGTTTTTT
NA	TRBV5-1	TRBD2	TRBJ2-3	CASTRAGGITDTQYF	TGCGCCAGCACCCGAGCGGGGGGGATCACAGATACGCAGTATTTT
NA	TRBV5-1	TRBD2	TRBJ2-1	CASSSSSGQSSYNEQFF	TGCGCCAGCAGCTCGTCTAGCGGGCAAAGCTCCTACAATGAGCAGTTCTTC
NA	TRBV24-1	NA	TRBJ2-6	CATSDSRGGSSGANVLTF	TGTGCCACCAGTGATTCGAGGGGGGGCAGCTCTGGGGCCAACGTCCTGACTTTC
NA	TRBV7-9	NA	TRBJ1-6	CASSLENSPLHF	TGTGCCAGCAGCTTAGAGAATTCACCCCTCCACTTT
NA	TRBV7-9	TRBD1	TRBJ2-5	CASSPGTGGKETQYF	TGTGCCAGCAGCCCCGGGACAGGGGGCAAAGAGACCCAGTACTTC
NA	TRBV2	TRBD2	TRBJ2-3	CASRTRGAGTDTQYF	TGTGCCAGCAGGACACGGGGAGCGGGGACAGATACGCAGTATTTT
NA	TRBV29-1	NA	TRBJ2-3	CSGERSEGQDTQYF	TGCAGCGGTGAAAGGTCGGAGGGGCAAGATACGCAGTATTTT
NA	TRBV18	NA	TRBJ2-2	CASSPLGHHTGELFF	TGTGCCAGCTCACCACTAGGACATCACACCGGGGAGCTGTTTTTT
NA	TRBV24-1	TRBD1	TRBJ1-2	CATSDSGTGYGYTF	TGTGCCACCAGTGATTCCGGGACAGGGTATGGCTACACCTTC
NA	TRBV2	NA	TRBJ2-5	CASSRGQGGGTQYF	TGTGCCAGCAGCAGAGGACAGGGAGGGGGGACCCAGTACTTC
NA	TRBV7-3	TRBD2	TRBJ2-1	CASSFHSGGPQFF	TGTGCCAGCAGCTTTCATAGCGGGGGCCCTCAGTTCTTC
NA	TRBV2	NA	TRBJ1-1	CASSSYLGTEAFF	TGTGCCAGCAGTTCATATCTCGGCACTGAAGCTTTCTTT
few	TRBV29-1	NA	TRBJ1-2	CSVDRTGTYGYTF	TGCAGCGTTGACAGAACAGGGACCTATGGCTACACCTTC
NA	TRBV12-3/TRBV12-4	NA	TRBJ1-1	CASSRARNTEAFF	TGTGCCAGCAGTCGCGCCCGGAACACTGAAGCTTTCTTT
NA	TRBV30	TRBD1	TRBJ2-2	CAWIPPGQGFTGELFF	TGTGCCTGGATCCCTCCGGGACAGGGTTTTACCGGGGAGCTGTTTTTT
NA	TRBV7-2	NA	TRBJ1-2	CASSPRTASYGYTF	TGTGCCAGCAGCCCACGGACAGCCTCCTATGGCTACACCTTC
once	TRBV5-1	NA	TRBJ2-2	CASRSEGTGELFF	TGCGCCAGCAGATCCGAGGGGACCGGGGAGCTGTTTTTT
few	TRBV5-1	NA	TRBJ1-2	CASSLSAGFYGYTF	TGCGCCAGCAGCTTGTCGGCAGGGTTCTATGGCTACACCTTC